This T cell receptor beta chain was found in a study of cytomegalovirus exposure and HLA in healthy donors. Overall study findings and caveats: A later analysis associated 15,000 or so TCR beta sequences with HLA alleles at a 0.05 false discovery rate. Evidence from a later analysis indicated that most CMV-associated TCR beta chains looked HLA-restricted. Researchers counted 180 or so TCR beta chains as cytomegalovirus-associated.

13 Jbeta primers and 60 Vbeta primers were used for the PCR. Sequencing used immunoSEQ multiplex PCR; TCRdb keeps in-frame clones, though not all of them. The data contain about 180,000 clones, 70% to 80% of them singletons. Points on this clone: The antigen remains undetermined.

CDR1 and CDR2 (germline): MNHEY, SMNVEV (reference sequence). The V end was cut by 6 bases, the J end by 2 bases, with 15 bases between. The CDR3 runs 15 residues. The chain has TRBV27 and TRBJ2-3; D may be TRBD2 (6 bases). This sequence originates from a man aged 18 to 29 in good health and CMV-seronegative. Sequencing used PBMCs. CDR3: CASRQDYRFTDTQYF. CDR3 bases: TGTGCCAGCAGACAGGACTACCGGTTCACAGATACGCAGTATTTT.